The 18 T cell receptor beta chains presented below share a single source sample, sequenced in a study of CD8+ T cells in alopecia areata. RNA extraction and reverse transcription yielded cDNA as sequencing template. TCRdb keeps only in-frame clones here, not all; method: immunoSEQ multiplex PCR. The sample presents around 100,000 clones, none singletons. The sequenced sample was lesional skin. These receptors all come from a C3H/HeJ mouse with alopecia areata. Mouse strain MHC haplotype: H2-k.

As for this clone: Gene names follow the mouse nomenclature. This CDR3 is CTCSADQGARAETLYF. Incomplete CDR3 DNA: TGCACCTGCAGTGCAGATCAGGGGGCCAGGGCAGAA. This rearrangement joins TRBV1 to TRBJ2-3; TRBD1 matches at 8 bases. The read falls 4 residues short of the CDR3 end, and the missing part is taken from the germline J gene. The germline gives CDR1 NSQYPW, CDR2 LRSPGD (reference sequence). V lost 0 bases and J lost 3; bases outside the gene matches: 5. The CDR3 consists of 16 residues.

About this clone: Gene labels here are mouse ones. The read ends 4 residues shy of where the CDR3 ends; the end is completed using the germline J gene. V and J are TRBV13-1 and TRBJ2-5, with 7 bases matching TRBD1. Germline CDR1 reads NSHNY; CDR2 reads SYGAGN. V lost 0 bases, J lost 2 bases, and 3 bases stayed unmatched. CDR3 size: 15 residues. Partial CDR3 DNA: TGTGCCAGCAGTGATGCAGGGGACAGCCAAGAC. Translation gives CASSDAGDSQD. The entire CDR3 protein reads CASSDAGDSQDTQYF.

This clone was counted only a few times. Mouse gene names apply. The sequenced fragment ends 4 residues before the CDR3 boundary, so the rest is inferred from the germline J gene. The V and J genes are TRBV14 and TRBJ2-3, with TRBD1 identical over 8 bases. Germline assignment: CDR1 SGHDT and CDR2 FRDEAV. The CDR3 is 14 residues long. V lost 3 bases and J lost 1; bases outside the gene matches: 1. The part of the CDR3 DNA that was read is TGTGCCAGCAGTTCAGGGGGCGGTGCAGAA. This gives the protein CASSSGGGAE. The whole CDR3 sequence reads CASSSGGGAETLYF.

This clone was seen many times. Gene names follow the mouse nomenclature. The CDR3 end falls 4 residues outside the read, so it is completed with the germline J gene. The rearrangement uses TRBV13-3 and TRBJ1-1; TRBD1 is a possible D gene (5 bases). The CDR3 spans 14 residues. Germline V gene data show CDR1 as NNHDY and CDR2 as SYVADS. The CDR3 bases that were read are TGTGCCAGCAGTGATTGGCAGGGAGGAGCA. It is translated as CASSDWQGGA. The complete CDR3 reads CASSDWQGGAEVFF.

Concerning this clone itself: Genes and germline are mouse. The read stops 4 residues short of the end of the CDR3; the missing end is completed from the germline J gene. The rearrangement uses TRBV19 and TRBJ2-1, with TRBD2 matching over 12 bases. The V and J ends lost 6 bases and 5 bases, in that order; junction bases with no gene match: 6. The CDR3 spans 15 residues. Germline V gene lookup returns CDR1 FNHDT and CDR2 SITEND (reference sequence). CDR3 amino acids: CASTPTGGADAEQFF. The CDR3 bases that were read are TGTGCCAGCACCCCGACTGGGGGGGCCGATGCT.

The sample holds a few counts of this clone. Genes here carry mouse names. Coverage ceases 4 residues before the CDR3 finishes, and the germline J gene fills in the end. The chain has TRBV1 and TRBJ1-2; D is undetermined. Per the germline V gene, CDR1 is NSQYPW and CDR2 is LRSPGD (reference sequence). The CDR3 totals 17 residues. Trimming pared 0 bases from V and 0 bases from J, leaving 14 bases between. CDR3 bases read: TGCACCTGCAGTGCAGATAGGTCTCGCAATGCAAACTCC. Translating it yields CTCSADRSRNANS. The CDR3, in full, reads CTCSADRSRNANSDYTF. The complete variable domain, with remaining parts taken from reference TRBV1 and TRBJ1-2, reads VTLLEQNPRWRLVPRGQAVNLRCILKNSQYPWMSWYQQDLQKQLQWLFTLRSPGDKEVKSLPGADYLATRVTDTELRLQVANMSQGRTLYCTCSADRSRNANSDYTFGSGTRLLVI.

This clone was seen a few times. Mouse names are used for the genes. Read sequence stops 4 residues before the CDR3 end, and the germline J gene provides the missing end. The gene calls are TRBV19 and TRBJ1-2; D is ambiguous. Germline-derived CDR1 and CDR2 are FNHDT and SITEND (reference sequence). This CDR3 is built from 13 residues. Trimming pared 2 bases from V and 2 bases from J, leaving 7 bases between. The CDR3 spells CASSISQNSDYTF. The sequenced part of the CDR3 DNA is TGTGCCAGCAGTATCTCACAGAACTCC.

At least ten counts were recorded for this clone. All gene names here are mouse names. Coverage ceases 4 residues before the CDR3 finishes, and the germline J gene fills in the end. This rearrangement joins TRBV13-3 to TRBJ2-4, with a weak D call TRBD1 (5 bases). Germline CDR1 reads NNHDY; CDR2 reads SYVADS. The CDR3 contains 14 residues. CDR3 protein: CASSDGRGGNTLYF. The CDR3 DNA, read in part, is TGTGCCAGCAGTGATGGGAGGGGTGGAAAC.

This clone was counted between two and nine times. The protein listed by TCRdb differs at residue 13 from the translated DNA, so the DNA translation is shown. Gene names refer to mouse genes. The read falls 3 residues short of the CDR3 end, and the missing part is taken from the germline J gene. The rearrangement joins TRBV13-3 to TRBJ1-3; no reliable D call. The CDR3 spans 16 residues. V gave up 0 bases and J gave up 0 bases, with 10 bases separating them. The germline V gene encodes CDR1 NNHDY and CDR2 SYVADS. Incomplete CDR3 DNA: TGTGCCAGCAGTGATGCACCAGAATCTTCTGGAAATACG. Protein sequence: CASSDAPESSGNT. The entire CDR3 is CASSDAPESSGNTLYF.

With respect to this clone: Gene names and germline match the mouse. The CDR3 goes on 4 residues after the read ends, and that part is filled in from the germline J gene. The V and J genes are TRBV13-3 and TRBJ2-5, with TRBD1 as a possible D gene (6 bases). This CDR3 spans 13 amino acids. CDR1 is NNHDY, CDR2 SYVADS, per germline. Here the CDR3 reads CASSIWTEDTQYF. The covered CDR3 bases are TGTGCCAGCAGTATATGGACAGAAGAC.

There are a few counts of this clone. The listed genes are named as in mouse. The read ends 4 residues shy of where the CDR3 ends; the end is completed using the germline J gene. The chain joins TRBV13-3 to TRBJ2-7, with a weak D call TRBD1 (6 bases). The germline V gene encodes CDR1 NNHDY and CDR2 SYVADS. The CDR3 sequence is 13 residues long. CDR3: CASSEPRGDEQYF. The CDR3 DNA, read in part, is TGTGCCAGCAGTGAGCCCAGGGGAGAT.

As regards this clone: Any gene name here is a mouse gene name. The observed sequence ends 4 residues before the CDR3 terminus, with the missing tail filled in from the germline J gene. The rearrangement links TRBV19 to TRBJ2-3; 9 bases are shared with TRBD2. CDR1 and CDR2 from the germline V gene are FNHDT and SITEND (reference sequence). The length of the CDR3 is 15 residues. V lost 1 base to trimming and J lost 2 bases; unmatched junction nucleotides: 2. The sequenced part of the CDR3 DNA is TGTGCCAGCAGTATAACTGGGGGGTTTGCAGAA. This codes for CASSITGGFAE. The whole CDR3 region reads CASSITGGFAETLYF.

This clone was detected only a few times. These gene names are mouse names. The read terminates 4 residues before the CDR3 end, so the remaining end is supplied by the germline J gene. V usage is TRBV1 and J usage is TRBJ2-2, with a weak D call TRBD1 (5 bases). V was pared by 1 base and J by 2 bases, with 8 bases between. CDR1 is NSQYPW and CDR2 is LRSPGD in the germline V gene (reference sequence). This CDR3 contains 15 residues. The CDR3 region is CTCSAVSGNTGQLYF. CDR3 bases read: TGCACCTGCAGTGCAGTTTCAGGGAACACCGGG.

In this sample, this clone turned up a few times. Mouse gene names and germline throughout. The CDR3 extends 4 residues past the end of the read, so its final part is completed from the germline J gene. The V and J genes are TRBV19 and TRBJ2-1; a possible D gene is TRBD2 (7 bases). The CDR3 has 15 residues. CDR1 is FNHDT, CDR2 SITEND, per germline (reference sequence). V shed 2 bases and J shed 1 base, with 10 bases lying between them. The part of the CDR3 DNA that was read is TGTGCCAGCAGTATGCGGGGGGCAAACTATGCT. Its translation: CASSMRGANYA. The full CDR3 is CASSMRGANYAEQFF.

Remarks on this clone: All gene names here are mouse names. The read stops 4 residues short of the end of the CDR3; the missing end is completed from the germline J gene. J is TRBJ1-2 and V is TRBV13-3, with TRBD1 as a possible D gene (5 bases). CDR3 length: 14 residues. The germline V gene has CDR1 NNHDY and CDR2 SYVADS. Trimming left V 4 bases short and J 1 base short, with 11 bases between. The CDR3 sequence is CASSLRTQNSDYTF. The part of the CDR3 DNA that was read is TGTGCCAGCAGTCTCCGGACACAAAACTCC.

This clone was seen only a few times. The gene names given are mouse names. The read terminates 4 residues ahead of where the CDR3 ends, so the germline J gene completes it. This sequence joins TRBV13-3 and TRBJ2-5; 9 bases align to TRBD1. Looked up from germline, CDR1 is NNHDY and CDR2 is SYVADS. This CDR3 comprises 16 residues. Partial CDR3 DNA: TGTGCCAGCAGTGAAGCCCGGGACAGGGCGGGAGAC. Translating gives CASSEARDRAGD. Given in full, the CDR3 is CASSEARDRAGDTQYF. The whole variable domain, filled in from reference TRBV13-3 and TRBJ2-5, reads EAAVTQSPRSKVAVTGGKVTLSCHQTNNHDYMYWYRQDTGHGLRLIHYSYVADSTEKGDIPDGYKASRPSQENFSLILELASLSQTAVYFCASSEARDRAGDTQYFGPGTRLLVL.

This clone was picked up a small number of times. The translated DNA and TCRdb's protein are not identical at residue 13; the protein here was translated from the DNA. Mouse names are used for the genes. The read stops 3 residues short of the end of the CDR3; the missing end is completed from the germline J gene. The chain joins TRBV1 to TRBJ1-6; D possibly corresponds to TRBD1 (6 bases). Being an ORF, TRBJ1-6 has a function that is uncertain. Germline V lookup: CDR1 NSQYPW, CDR2 LRSPGD (reference sequence). Trimming pared 4 bases from V and 0 bases from J, leaving 10 bases between. The CDR3 consists of 16 residues. The CDR3 bases that were read are TGCACCTGCAGTGACAGGGTAAATTCCTATAATTCGCCC. Translating gives CTCSDRVNSYNSP. The full-length CDR3 reads as CTCSDRVNSYNSPLYF.

The sample holds a few counts of this clone. Gene and germline names: mouse. The read ends 4 residues before the CDR3 terminus; that terminus is restored from the germline J gene. The V call is TRBV13-3, the J call TRBJ1-1, with D unclear. Germline V gene data show CDR1 as NNHDY and CDR2 as SYVADS. The CDR3 loop spans 11 amino acids. Incomplete CDR3 DNA: TGTGCCAGCAGTCAGAGTCCA. Translation: CASSQSP. The entire CDR3 protein is CASSQSPEVFF.